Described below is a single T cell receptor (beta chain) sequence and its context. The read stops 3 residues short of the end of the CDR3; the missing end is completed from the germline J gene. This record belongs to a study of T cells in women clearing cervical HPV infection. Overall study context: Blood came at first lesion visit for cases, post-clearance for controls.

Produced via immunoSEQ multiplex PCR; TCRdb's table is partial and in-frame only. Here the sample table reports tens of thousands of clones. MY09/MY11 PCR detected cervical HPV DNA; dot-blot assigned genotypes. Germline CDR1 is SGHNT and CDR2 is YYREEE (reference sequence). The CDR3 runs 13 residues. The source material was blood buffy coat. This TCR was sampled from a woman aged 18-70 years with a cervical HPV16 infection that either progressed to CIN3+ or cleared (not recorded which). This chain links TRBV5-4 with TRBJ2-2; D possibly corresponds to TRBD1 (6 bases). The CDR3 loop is CASSYDRNEKLFF. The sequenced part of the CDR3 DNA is TGTGCCAGCAGCTACGACAGGAATGAAAAG.